The 21 T cell receptor beta chains reported below all come from one sample, sequenced in a study of identical twins. MiXCR was run by TCRdb on the 5' RACE reads, yielding one entry per CDR3 protein. The table shows 15,000 to 20,000 distinct CDR3 sequences, with roughly 69% occurring only once. The sequenced sample consisted of memory (CD45RO+) T cells sorted from blood. These receptors were obtained from a woman aged 18-29 years in good health. This table probably holds off-target reads from a library built for another chain.

The DNA of the CDR3 is TGTGCCAGCCTGGCGTTCTCCTACAATGAGCAGTTCTTC. It codes for CASLAFSYNEQFF. The rearrangement joins TRBV2 to TRBJ2-1; D remains unclear. Germline values: CDR1 SNHLY, CDR2 FYNNEI. V was clipped by 8 bases and J by 0 bases, with 8 bases between them. There are 13 residues in the CDR3.

V and J are TRBV4-2 and TRBJ1-2, with D perhaps matching TRBD1 (6 bases). V shed 1 base and J shed 13 bases, with 16 bases lying between them. The CDR3 runs 13 residues. The germline CDR1 and CDR2 sequences are LGHNA and YNFKEQ. For the CDR3, the DNA is TGTGCCAGCAGCCAAGGTACAGGGATGAGAAGCACCTTC. It encodes CASSQGTGMRSTF.

In this sample, this clonotype turned up a few times. J is TRBJ1-5 and V is TRBV7-2, with D uncertain. The CDR3 length is 15 residues. Germline V gene sequence: CDR1 SGHTA, CDR2 FQGNSA. Trimming removed 2 bases from V and 3 bases from J, with 11 bases in between. The CDR3 loop is CASSLYRGTNQPQHF. In nucleotides, the CDR3 is TGTGCCAGCAGCTTATACCGGGGTACCAATCAGCCCCAGCATTTT.

The CDR3 protein is CASSQRGAGELFF. The CDR3 DNA follows: TGTGCCAGCAGCCAAAGGGGGGCCGGGGAGCTGTTTTTT. The genes are TRBV28 and TRBJ2-2, with D possibly called TRBD1 or TRBD2 (6 bases each). This CDR3 region has 13 residues. Germline V gene lookup returns CDR1 MDHEN and CDR2 SYDVKM. Trimming left V 6 bases short and J 6 bases short, with 11 bases between.

The rearrangement joins TRBV10-2 to TRBJ2-1, with a tentative D call TRBD2 (6 bases). Trimming took 4 bases from V and 0 from J, leaving 7 bases between them. Looked up from germline, CDR1 is WSHSY and CDR2 is SAAADI. There are 14 residues in the CDR3. The CDR3 DNA reads as TGCGCCAGCAGTGGGGAGGTCTCCTACAATGAGCAGTTCTTC. Encoded protein: CASSGEVSYNEQFF.

This clonotype is a singleton in its sample. One end of the junction varies from germline; a read error may be responsible. The chain carries TRBV6-4 and TRBJ2-1, with TRBD2 matching 7 bases. Germline loops: CDR1 MRHNA, CDR2 SNTAGT. The CDR3 has 12 residues. Written as DNA, the CDR3 is TGTGCCAGCAGTGACTCCTCGGGACTACTAGTCTTC. Amino acids: CASSDSSGLLVF.

The gene calls are TRBV6-2 or TRBV6-3 and TRBJ2-7; 9 bases agree with TRBD2. The CDR3 spans 16 residues. V lost 5 bases to trimming and J lost 5 bases; unmatched junction nucleotides: 13. Germline V gene data show CDR1 as MNHEY and CDR2 as SVGEGT. CDR3 sequence reads: CASSPGLAGGKDEQYF. The CDR3 region has the DNA TGTGCCAGCAGTCCGGGACTAGCCGGGGGAAAAGACGAGCAGTACTTC.

This clonotype was recorded a few times. The chain couples TRBV21-1 to TRBJ1-2. TRBV21-1 is a known pseudogene. CDR3 size: 8 residues. The CDR3 spells CASYGYTF. In DNA, the CDR3 is TGTGCCAGCTATGGCTACACCTTC.

The chain links TRBV11-3 to TRBJ2-2; D is unclear. This CDR3 region has 14 residues. Deletions cut 8 bases from V and 2 bases from J, with 12 bases between. The V gene's germline CDR1 is SGHNT and CDR2 YENEEA. The CDR3 bases are TGTGCCAGCTCTCCGAAGACTAACACCGGGGAGCTGTTTTTT. Translated, it gives CASSPKTNTGELFF.

The chain recombines TRBV30 with TRBJ2-2; tentatively, D is TRBD1 (5 bases). CDR3 length: 13 residues. The ends were cut back, 3 bases at V and 6 bases at J, with 11 bases in the middle. From germline, CDR1 is GTSNPN and CDR2 SVGIG (reference sequence). The CDR3 nucleotides read TGTGCCTGGAGGAACAGGATGTCCGGGGAGCTGTTTTTT. This codes for CAWRNRMSGELFF.

This rearrangement joins TRBV19 to TRBJ1-5; D is possibly TRBD1 (6 bases). V was cut by 3 bases and J by 5 bases, with 8 bases left in between. This CDR3 is built from 13 residues. The germline CDR1 and CDR2 sequences are LNHDA and SQIVND (reference sequence). The CDR3 nucleotides read TGTGCCAGTAGTATCGAGGGGGATCAGCCCCAGCATTTT. Residues: CASSIEGDQPQHF.

This clonotype came up once. The genes are TRBV12-3 or TRBV12-4 and TRBJ2-3, with 9 positions matching TRBD1. The CDR3 is 15 amino acids. With 6 bases clipped from V and 1 base from J, the junction kept 5 bases outside the gene matches. The CDR3: CASSDRTGGTDTQYF. CDR3 nucleotides: TGTGCCAGCAGCGATCGGACAGGGGGCACAGATACGCAGTATTTT.

This clonotype was counted a few times. The V and J genes are TRBV6-1 and TRBJ2-3; 8 bases fit TRBD2. Germline CDR1 reads MNHNS; CDR2 reads SASEGT. This CDR3 contains 16 residues. The V and J ends lost 4 bases and 1 base, in that order; junction bases with no gene match: 7. The CDR3 spells CASSGSGMTGTDTQYF. The CDR3, as DNA: TGTGCCAGCAGTGGTAGCGGGATGACCGGCACAGATACGCAGTATTTT.

This chain's CDR3 is CATSREDVRERWNEQFF. CDR3 sequence (DNA): TGTGCCACCAGCAGAGAGGACGTGCGGGAGCGGTGGAATGAGCAGTTCTTC. The chain is built from TRBV15 and TRBJ2-1; TRBD2 aligns across 7 bases. Trimming cost V 0 bases and J 7 bases; bases outside gene matches: 12. The CDR3 is 17 amino acids. CDR1 and CDR2 (germline): LNHNV, YYDKDF (reference sequence).

The chain has TRBV6-2 or TRBV6-3 and TRBJ2-1; 10 nucleotides line up with TRBD1. Germline V gives CDR1 MNHEY, CDR2 SVGEGT. Trimming removed 2 bases from V and 8 bases from J; junction bases left unmatched: 3. The CDR3 is made up of 14 amino acids. This CDR3 is CASSYPDRGHEQFF. DNA for the CDR3: TGTGCCAGCAGTTACCCCGACAGGGGGCATGAGCAGTTCTTC.

The rearrangement links TRBV7-2 to TRBJ1-5, with D hard to call. The CDR3 loop spans 15 amino acids. Trimming cost V 5 bases and J 4 bases, with 15 bases left between them. Looked up from germline, CDR1 is SGHTA and CDR2 is FQGNSA. The CDR3 loop is CASSPRPGGNQPQHF. The DNA of the CDR3 is TGTGCCAGCAGCCCCCGTCCTGGTGGAAATCAGCCCCAGCATTTT.

This clonotype was picked up a small number of times. V gene TRBV29-1 combines with J gene TRBJ2-2, with 8 bases lining up with TRBD1. The CDR3 totals 16 residues. Trimming took 6 bases from V and 5 from J; bases not matched to a gene: 14. Germline CDR1 reads SQVTM; CDR2 reads ANQGSEA. The CDR3 DNA is TGCAGCGTGGCCTCGGACAGGGTGGTGAGGACCGGGGAGCTGTTTTTT. Its translation is CSVASDRVVRTGELFF.

This rearrangement joins TRBV2 to TRBJ2-1, with a weak D call TRBD2 (6 bases). The CDR3 consists of 14 residues. Trimming pared 6 bases from V and 3 bases from J, leaving 12 bases between. CDR1 is SNHLY and CDR2 is FYNNEI in the germline V gene. CDR3 coding DNA: TGTGCCAGCAGGAGGGGACTTATCTACAATGAGCAGTTCTTC. Its translation: CASRRGLIYNEQFF.

The V and J genes are TRBV7-2 and TRBJ2-7; 7 nucleotides agree with TRBD2. The germline gives CDR1 SGHTA, CDR2 FQGNSA. Trimming took 2 bases from V and 3 from J; bases not matched to a gene: 1. There are 13 residues in the CDR3. CDR3 sequence: CASSLPSGYEQYF. The DNA of the CDR3 is TGTGCCAGCAGCTTACCTAGCGGCTACGAGCAGTACTTC.

The chain couples TRBV11-3 to TRBJ2-3; maybe TRBD2 (6 bases). The CDR3 is made up of 14 amino acids. Germline lookup yields CDR1 SGHNT and CDR2 YENEEA. V was pared by 6 bases and J by 1 base, with 11 bases between. CDR3 loop: CASSPGTRTDTQYF. CDR3 DNA sequence: TGTGCCAGCAGTCCAGGGACTCGCACAGATACGCAGTATTTT.

In its sample, this clonotype was seen a few times. The V gene is TRBV18, the J gene TRBJ2-3; possibly TRBD2 for D (5 bases). The germline V gene encodes CDR1 KGHSH and CDR2 LQKENI. Trimming stripped 1 base from V and 4 bases from J, with 15 bases between. This CDR3 contains 16 residues. The CDR3 protein is CASSPLNSVVADTQYF. As DNA, the CDR3 is TGTGCCAGCTCACCACTGAATAGCGTCGTGGCAGATACGCAGTATTTT.